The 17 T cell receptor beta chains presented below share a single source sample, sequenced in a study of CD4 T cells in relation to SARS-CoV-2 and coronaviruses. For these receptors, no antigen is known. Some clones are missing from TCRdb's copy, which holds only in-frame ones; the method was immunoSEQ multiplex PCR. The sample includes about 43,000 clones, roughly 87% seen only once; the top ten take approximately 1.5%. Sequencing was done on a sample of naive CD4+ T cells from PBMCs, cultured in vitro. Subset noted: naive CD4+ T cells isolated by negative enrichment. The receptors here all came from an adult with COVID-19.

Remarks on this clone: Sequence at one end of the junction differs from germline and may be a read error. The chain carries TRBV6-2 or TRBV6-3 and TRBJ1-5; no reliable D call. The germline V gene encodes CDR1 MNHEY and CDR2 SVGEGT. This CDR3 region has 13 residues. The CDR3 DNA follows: TGTGCCAGCGGTTACATTAGCAATCAGCCCCAGCATTTT. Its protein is CASGYISNQPQHF.

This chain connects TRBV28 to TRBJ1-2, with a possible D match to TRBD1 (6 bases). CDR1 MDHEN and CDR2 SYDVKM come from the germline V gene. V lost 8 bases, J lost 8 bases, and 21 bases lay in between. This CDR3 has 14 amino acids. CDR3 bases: TGTGCCAGCGGGAATTCCACAGGGTTTTACGGCTACACCTTC. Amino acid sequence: CASGNSTGFYGYTF.

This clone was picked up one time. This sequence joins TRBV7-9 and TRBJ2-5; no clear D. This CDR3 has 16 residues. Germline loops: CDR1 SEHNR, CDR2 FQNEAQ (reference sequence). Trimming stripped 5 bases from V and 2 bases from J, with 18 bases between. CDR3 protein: CASSDRASTQQETQYF. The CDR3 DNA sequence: TGTGCCAGCAGCGATCGGGCCTCAACTCAACAAGAGACCCAGTACTTC.

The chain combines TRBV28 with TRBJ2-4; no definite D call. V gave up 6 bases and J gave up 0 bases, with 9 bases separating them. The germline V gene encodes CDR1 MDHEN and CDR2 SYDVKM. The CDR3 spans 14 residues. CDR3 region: CASRTDIAKNIQYF. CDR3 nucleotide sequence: TGTGCCAGCAGAACCGACATAGCCAAAAACATTCAGTACTTC. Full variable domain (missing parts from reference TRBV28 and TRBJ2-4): DVKVTQSSRYLVKRTGEKVFLECVQDMDHENMFWYRQDPGLGLRLIYFSYDVKMKEKGDIPEGYSVSREKKERFSLILESASTNQTSMYLCASRTDIAKNIQYFGAGTRLSVL.

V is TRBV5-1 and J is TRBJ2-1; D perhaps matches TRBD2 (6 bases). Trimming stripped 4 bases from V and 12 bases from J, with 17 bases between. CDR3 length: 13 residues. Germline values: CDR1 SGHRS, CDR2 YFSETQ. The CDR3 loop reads CASSPRLEIGQFF. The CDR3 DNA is TGCGCCAGCAGCCCCCGACTAGAGATCGGGCAGTTCTTC.

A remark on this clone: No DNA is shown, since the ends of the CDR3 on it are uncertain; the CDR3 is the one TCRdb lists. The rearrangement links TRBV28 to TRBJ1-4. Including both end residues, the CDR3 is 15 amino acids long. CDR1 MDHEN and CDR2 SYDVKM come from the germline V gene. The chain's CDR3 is CASSTSTALGEKLFF.

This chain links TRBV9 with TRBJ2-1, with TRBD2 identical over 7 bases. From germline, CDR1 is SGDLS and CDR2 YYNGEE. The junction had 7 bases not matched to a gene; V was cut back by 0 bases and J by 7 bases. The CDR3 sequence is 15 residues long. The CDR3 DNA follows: TGTGCCAGCAGCGTAGCTAGCGGAGGCGGAAATGAGCAGTTCTTC. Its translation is CASSVASGGGNEQFF.

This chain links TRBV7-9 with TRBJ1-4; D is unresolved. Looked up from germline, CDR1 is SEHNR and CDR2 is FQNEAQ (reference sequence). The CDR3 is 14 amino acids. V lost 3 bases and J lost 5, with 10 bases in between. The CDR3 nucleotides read TGTGCCAGCAGCTTCGGACGGGGAAATGAAAAACTGTTTTTT. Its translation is CASSFGRGNEKLFF.

CDR3 nucleotides: TGTGCCAGCAGTTCAGGGGAAGGGAAACTGTTTTTT. It encodes CASSSGEGKLFF. The V call is TRBV2, the J call TRBJ1-4, with a weak D call TRBD1 (6 bases). The CDR3 has 12 residues. Trimming stripped 5 bases from V and 11 bases from J, with 12 bases between. Germline-derived CDR1 and CDR2 are SNHLY and FYNNEI.

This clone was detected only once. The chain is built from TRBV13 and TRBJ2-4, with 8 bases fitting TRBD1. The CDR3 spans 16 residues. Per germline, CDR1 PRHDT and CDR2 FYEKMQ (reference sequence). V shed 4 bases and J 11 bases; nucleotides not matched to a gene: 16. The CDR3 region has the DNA TGTGCCAGCAGCTCAAACCCGACAGGGGCCACGGTGCTTCAGTACTTC. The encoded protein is CASSSNPTGATVLQYF.

CDR3 sequence (DNA): TGCGCCAGCAGCTTGGTCTCCGGGACTAATGAGCAGTTCTTC. Encoded protein: CASSLVSGTNEQFF. This chain joins TRBV5-1 and TRBJ2-1; weak D call: TRBD2 (6 bases). Trimming took off 0 bases at V and 7 bases at J, with 11 bases between the two ends. Germline-derived CDR1 and CDR2 are SGHRS and YFSETQ. This CDR3 is 14 amino acids long.

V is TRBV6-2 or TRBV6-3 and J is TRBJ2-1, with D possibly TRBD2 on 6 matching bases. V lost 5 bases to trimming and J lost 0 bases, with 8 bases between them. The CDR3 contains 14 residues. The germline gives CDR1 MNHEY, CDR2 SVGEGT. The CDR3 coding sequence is TGTGCCAGCAGTCCGACTAGCTCCTACAATGAGCAGTTCTTC. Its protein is CASSPTSSYNEQFF.

The CDR3 coding sequence is TGTGCCAGCAGTTACCGTAAACTGACAGGGAGCAACAAAGGGCAATATCAGCCCCAGCATTTT. This gives the protein CASSYRKLTGSNKGQYQPQHF. The chain recombines TRBV6-2 or TRBV6-3 with TRBJ1-5; 7 positions agree with TRBD1. Germline CDR1 reads MNHEY; CDR2 reads SVGEGT. The ends lost 2 bases at V and 5 bases at J; junction bases unmatched: 24. The CDR3 runs 21 residues.

CDR3 region: CASSLMAGGAADTQYF. The CDR3 DNA reads TGTGCCAGCAGCTTAATGGCAGGGGGCGCGGCAGATACGCAGTATTTT. This rearrangement joins TRBV7-6 to TRBJ2-3; 8 bases are shared with TRBD1. The CDR3 length is 16 residues. Trimming took 2 bases from V and 4 from J; bases not matched to a gene: 8. CDR1 and CDR2 (germline): SGHVS, FNYEAQ.

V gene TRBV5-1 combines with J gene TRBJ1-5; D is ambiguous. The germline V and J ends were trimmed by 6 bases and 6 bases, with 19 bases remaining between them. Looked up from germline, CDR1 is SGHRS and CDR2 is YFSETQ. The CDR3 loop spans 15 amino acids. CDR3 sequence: CASTYNAGYGQPQHF. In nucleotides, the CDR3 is TGCGCCAGCACATATAATGCGGGGTACGGTCAGCCCCAGCATTTT.

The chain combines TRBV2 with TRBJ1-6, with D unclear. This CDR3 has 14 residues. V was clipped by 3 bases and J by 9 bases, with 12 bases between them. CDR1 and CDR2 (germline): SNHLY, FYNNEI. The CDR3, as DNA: TGTGCCAGCAGTGACCGGGGAGCTCGTTCACCCCTCCACTTT. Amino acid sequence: CASSDRGARSPLHF.

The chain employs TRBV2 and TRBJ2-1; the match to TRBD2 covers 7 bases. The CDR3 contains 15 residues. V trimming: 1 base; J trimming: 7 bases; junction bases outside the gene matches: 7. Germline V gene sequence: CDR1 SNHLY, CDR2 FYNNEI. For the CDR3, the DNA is TGTGCCAGCAGTGAAGGACAGTGGGAGGGGAATGAGCAGTTCTTC. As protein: CASSEGQWEGNEQFF.